These 13 T cell receptor beta chains were sequenced from one sample in a study of PD-L1 blockade in urothelial cancer (dated by TCRdb to 2017 to 2019). The library was generated by the immunoSEQ multiplex PCR assay. The source is immuneACCESS, and TCRdb retained only in-frame sequences with V and J called. Part of the clones is not carried over; for the studies checked, unresolved V genes explain less than half of this, and the remainder is unexplained. The sample records about 100,000 clones, about 90% of which are singletons. Jointly, the top ten make up about 0.92% of the sample. The material sequenced was PBMCs, taken around atezolizumab (anti-PD-L1) treatment. All receptors derive from an elderly woman with urothelial cancer.

The rearrangement links TRBV5-1 to TRBJ2-1; 10 positions match TRBD1. From germline, CDR1 is SGHRS and CDR2 YFSETQ. The CDR3 totals 14 residues. The trim removed 4 bases at V and 8 bases at J, leaving 6 bases unmatched. CDR3 residues: CASSRSGQGYEQFF. CDR3 bases: TGCGCCAGCAGCCGATCGGGACAGGGGTATGAGCAGTTCTTC. The full variable domain, rest sourced from reference TRBV5-1 and TRBJ2-1, is KAGVTQTPRYLIKTRGQQVTLSCSPISGHRSVSWYQQTPGQGLQFLFEYFSETQRNKGNFPGRFSGRQFSNSRSEMNVSTLELGDSALYLCASSRSGQGYEQFFGPGTRLTVL.

The gene calls are TRBV9 and TRBJ2-1, with TRBD2 identical over 10 bases. The CDR3 length is 16 residues. Germline CDR1 SGDLS, CDR2 YYNGEE. Losses at the gene ends were 1 base for V and 8 bases for J; bases not matched to a gene: 9. The CDR3: CASSVKAGGPSDEQFF. The CDR3 DNA is TGTGCCAGCAGCGTAAAAGCGGGAGGGCCGAGCGATGAGCAGTTCTTC.

The V gene is TRBV9, the J gene TRBJ2-2; D call uncertain. V gave up 0 bases and J gave up 8 bases, with 14 bases separating them. Germline loops: CDR1 SGDLS, CDR2 YYNGEE. CDR3 size: 15 residues. Here the CDR3 DNA reads TGTGCCAGCAGCGTAGATTGGGCCCTGACAGGGGAGCTGTTTTTT. The encoded protein is CASSVDWALTGELFF.

The V gene is TRBV5-4, the J gene TRBJ2-3, with 13 nucleotides matching TRBD2. V shed 4 bases, J shed 4 bases, and the junction held 3 bases outside the gene matches. The CDR3 extends over 15 amino acids. CDR1 is SGHNT, CDR2 YYREEE, per germline (reference sequence). The CDR3 protein is CASSRTSGSSDTQYF. The CDR3 nucleotides read TGTGCCAGCAGCCGGACTAGCGGGAGCTCAGATACGCAGTATTTT.

The genes are TRBV5-1 and TRBJ2-1; 12 nucleotides align to TRBD2. This CDR3 has 15 amino acids. J lost 9 bases, V lost 4 bases, and 8 bases had no gene match. The germline V gene has CDR1 SGHRS and CDR2 YFSETQ. CDR3 region: CASSQRLAGVLEQFF. The DNA of the CDR3 is TGCGCCAGCAGCCAGCGACTAGCGGGAGTTCTTGAGCAGTTCTTC.

The genes are TRBV28 and TRBJ2-1; 9 bases are shared with TRBD1. CDR3 length: 13 residues. V gave up 8 bases and J gave up 9 bases; unmatched junction bases: 8. In germline, CDR1 is MDHEN, CDR2 SYDVKM. DNA for the CDR3: TGTGCCAGCCGGGACAGGGTGTTTGGTGAGCAGTTCTTC. Its translation is CASRDRVFGEQFF.

The V gene is TRBV5-8, the J gene TRBJ1-3; a weak D match, TRBD1 (6 bases). Germline values: CDR1 SGHTS, CDR2 YDEGEE. The CDR3 runs to 14 residues. Trimming took 4 bases from V and 4 from J, leaving 12 bases between them. This chain's CDR3 is CASSNRDIGNTIYF. CDR3 coding DNA: TGTGCCAGCAGCAACAGGGACATAGGAAACACCATATATTTT.

The genes are TRBV4-1 and TRBJ2-5, with 14 bases identical to TRBD2. Germline V gene data show CDR1 as MGHRA and CDR2 as YSYEKL. V was clipped by 1 base and J by 5 bases; unmatched bases: 6. The CDR3 is made up of 17 amino acids. As DNA, the CDR3 is TGCGCCAGCAGCCAAGTGGGGACTAGCGGGAGAAGGGAGACCCAGTACTTC. The encoded protein is CASSQVGTSGRRETQYF.

The V gene is TRBV7-6, the J gene TRBJ2-7; weak D call: TRBD1 (6 bases). Germline V gene lookup returns CDR1 SGHVS and CDR2 FNYEAQ. Deletions cut 5 bases from V and 2 bases from J, with 10 bases between. The CDR3 totals 13 residues. The CDR3 nucleotides are TGTGCCAGCAGCCCAGGGGTGCCCTACGAGCAGTACTTC. Translated: CASSPGVPYEQYF.

V is TRBV29-1 and J is TRBJ2-2; 16 bases match TRBD2. The germline V gene encodes CDR1 SQVTM and CDR2 ANQGSEA. The CDR3 has 16 amino acids. V was pared by 7 bases and J by 0 bases, with 2 bases of the junction left unmatched. Here the CDR3 reads CSAGLAGGTNTGELFF. CDR3 DNA: TGCAGCGCGGGACTAGCGGGAGGGACGAACACCGGGGAGCTGTTTTTT.

Only a few counts were recorded for this clone. The chain employs TRBV28 and TRBJ2-2; D possibly corresponds to TRBD2 (6 bases). This CDR3 has 14 residues. V lost 7 bases and J 4 bases, leaving 13 bases between the germline ends. Germline V gene data show CDR1 as MDHEN and CDR2 as SYDVKM. CDR3: CASKAGQGTGELFF. The DNA of the CDR3 is TGTGCCAGCAAGGCGGGGCAGGGCACCGGGGAGCTGTTTTTT.

The chain joins TRBV19 to TRBJ1-3; tentatively, D is TRBD1 (6 bases). The length of the CDR3 is 17 residues. Trimming shortened V by 3 bases and J by 2 bases, and 17 bases separated the two germline ends. Germline V CDR1 and CDR2: LNHDA, SQIVND (reference sequence). In nucleotides, the CDR3 is TGTGCCAGTAGTATCCTCAGCCCCACAGGGACTGGAAACACCATATATTTT. Its protein is CASSILSPTGTGNTIYF. Full variable domain (rest looked up from reference TRBV19 and TRBJ1-3): DGGITQSPKYLFRKEGQNVTLSCEQNLNHDAMYWYRQDPGQGLRLIYYSQIVNDFQKGDIAEGYSVSREKKESFPLTVTSAQKNPTAFYLCASSILSPTGTGNTIYFGEGSWLTVV.

This sequence joins TRBV2 and TRBJ1-1, with 10 bases that match TRBD1. Per germline, CDR1 SNHLY and CDR2 FYNNEI. This CDR3 has 15 amino acids. J was trimmed by 3 bases and V by 6 bases; bases with no gene match: 7. In DNA form, the CDR3 reads TGTGCCAGCAGGAGAAGGGGGACAGGGGACACTGAAGCTTTCTTT. It specifies CASRRRGTGDTEAFF. Looking up the rest from reference TRBV2 and TRBJ1-1 gives the full variable domain: EPEVTQTPSHQVTQMGQEVILRCVPISNHLYFYWYRQILGQKVEFLVSFYNNEISEKSEIFDDQFSVERPDGSNFTLKIRSTKLEDSAMYFCASRRRGTGDTEAFFGQGTRLTVV.